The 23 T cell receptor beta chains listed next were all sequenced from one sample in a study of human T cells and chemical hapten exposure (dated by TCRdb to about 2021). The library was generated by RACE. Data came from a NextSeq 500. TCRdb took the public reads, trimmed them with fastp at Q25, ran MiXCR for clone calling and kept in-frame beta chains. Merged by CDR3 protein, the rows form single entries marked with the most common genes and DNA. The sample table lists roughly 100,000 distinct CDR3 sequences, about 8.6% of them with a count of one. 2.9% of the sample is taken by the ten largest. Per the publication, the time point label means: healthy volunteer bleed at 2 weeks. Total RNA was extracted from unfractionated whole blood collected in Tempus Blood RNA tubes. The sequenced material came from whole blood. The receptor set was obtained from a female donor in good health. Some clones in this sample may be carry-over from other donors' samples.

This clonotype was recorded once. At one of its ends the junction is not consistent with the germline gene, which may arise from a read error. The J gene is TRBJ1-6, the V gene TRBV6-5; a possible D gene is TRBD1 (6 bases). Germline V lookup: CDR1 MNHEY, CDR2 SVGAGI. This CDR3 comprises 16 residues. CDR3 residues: CASSRDMGPGNTPLHF. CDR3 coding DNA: TGTGCCAGCAGTAGGGACATGGGACCTGGTAATACACCCCTCCACTTT.

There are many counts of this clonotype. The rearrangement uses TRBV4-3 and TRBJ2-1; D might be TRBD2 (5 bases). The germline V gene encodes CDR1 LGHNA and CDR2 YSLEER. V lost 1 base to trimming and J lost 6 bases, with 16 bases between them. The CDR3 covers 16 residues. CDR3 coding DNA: TGCGCCAGCAGCCAAGTGTCTGAGGTGGAGGCCAATGAGCAGTTCTTC. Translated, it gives CASSQVSEVEANEQFF.

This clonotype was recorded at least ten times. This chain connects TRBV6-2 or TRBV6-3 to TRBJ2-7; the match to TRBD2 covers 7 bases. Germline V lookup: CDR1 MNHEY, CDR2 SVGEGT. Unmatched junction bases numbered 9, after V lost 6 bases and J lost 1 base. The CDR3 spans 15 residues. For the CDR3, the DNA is TGTGCCAGCAGCCTGGGGGTAGCGGGTTCCTACGAGCAGTACTTC. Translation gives CASSLGVAGSYEQYF.

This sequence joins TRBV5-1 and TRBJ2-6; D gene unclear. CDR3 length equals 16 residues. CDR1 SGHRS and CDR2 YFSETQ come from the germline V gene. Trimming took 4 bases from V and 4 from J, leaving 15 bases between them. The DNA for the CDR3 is TGCGCCAGCAGCCAGTCCCCCCCGGGCGGGGCCAACGTCCTGACTTTC. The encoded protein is CASSQSPPGGANVLTF.

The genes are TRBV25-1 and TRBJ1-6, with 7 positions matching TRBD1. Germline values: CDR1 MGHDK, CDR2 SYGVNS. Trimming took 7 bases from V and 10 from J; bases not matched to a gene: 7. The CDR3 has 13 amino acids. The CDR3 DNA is TGTGCCAGCACCCTAGGGGGCAAATCACCCCTCCACTTT. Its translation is CASTLGGKSPLHF.

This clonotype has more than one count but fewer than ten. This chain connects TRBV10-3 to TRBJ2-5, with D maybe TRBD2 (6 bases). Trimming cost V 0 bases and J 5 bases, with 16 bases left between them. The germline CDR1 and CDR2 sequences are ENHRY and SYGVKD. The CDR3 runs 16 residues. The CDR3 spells CAISESGGGVSETQYF. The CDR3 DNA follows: TGTGCCATCAGTGAGTCAGGTGGCGGGGTATCCGAGACCCAGTACTTC.

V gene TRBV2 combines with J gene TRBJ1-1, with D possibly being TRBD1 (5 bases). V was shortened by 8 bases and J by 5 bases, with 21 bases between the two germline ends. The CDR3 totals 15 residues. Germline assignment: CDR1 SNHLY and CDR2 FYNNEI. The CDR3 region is CASAVPDGGGTEAFF. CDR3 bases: TGTGCCAGCGCAGTACCCGACGGGGGTGGGACTGAAGCTTTCTTT.

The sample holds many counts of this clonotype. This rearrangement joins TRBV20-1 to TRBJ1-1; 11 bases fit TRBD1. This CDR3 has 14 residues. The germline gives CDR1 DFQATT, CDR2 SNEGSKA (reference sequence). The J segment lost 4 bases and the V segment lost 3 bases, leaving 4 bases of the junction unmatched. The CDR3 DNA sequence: TGCAGTGCTAGGGACAGGGGGCTGGTCACTGAAGCTTTCTTT. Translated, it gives CSARDRGLVTEAFF.

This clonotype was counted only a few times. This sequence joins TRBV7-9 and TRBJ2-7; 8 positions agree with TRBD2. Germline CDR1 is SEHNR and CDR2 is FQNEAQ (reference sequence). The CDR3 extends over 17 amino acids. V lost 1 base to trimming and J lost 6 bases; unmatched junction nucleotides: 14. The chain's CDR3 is CASSLGEEWGRGGEQYF. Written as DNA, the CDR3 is TGTGCCAGCAGCTTAGGCGAAGAGTGGGGACGGGGGGGCGAGCAGTACTTC.

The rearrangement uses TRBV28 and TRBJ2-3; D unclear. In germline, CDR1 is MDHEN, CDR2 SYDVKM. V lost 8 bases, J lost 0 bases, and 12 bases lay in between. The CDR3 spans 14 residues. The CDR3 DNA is TGTGCCAGCTTGGGATGGGATAGCACAGATACGCAGTATTTT. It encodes CASLGWDSTDTQYF. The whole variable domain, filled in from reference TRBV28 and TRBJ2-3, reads DVKVTQSSRYLVKRTGEKVFLECVQDMDHENMFWYRQDPGLGLRLIYFSYDVKMKEKGDIPEGYSVSREKKERFSLILESASTNQTSMYLCASLGWDSTDTQYFGPGTRLTVL.

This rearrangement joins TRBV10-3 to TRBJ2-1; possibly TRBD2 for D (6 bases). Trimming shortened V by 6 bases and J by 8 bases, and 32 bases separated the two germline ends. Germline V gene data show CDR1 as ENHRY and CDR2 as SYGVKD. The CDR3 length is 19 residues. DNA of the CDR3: TGTGCCATCAGCCAACTATGGGTTAGCGGCCAAATGGAAATCCATGAGCAGTTCTTC. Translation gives CAISQLWVSGQMEIHEQFF.

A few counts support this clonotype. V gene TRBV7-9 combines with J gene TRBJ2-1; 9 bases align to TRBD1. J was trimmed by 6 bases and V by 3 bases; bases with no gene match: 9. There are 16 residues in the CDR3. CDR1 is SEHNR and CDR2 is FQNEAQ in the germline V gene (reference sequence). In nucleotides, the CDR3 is TGTGCCAGCAGCTTCCCGTCCGGGACAGGGCTCAATGAGCAGTTCTTC. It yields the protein CASSFPSGTGLNEQFF.

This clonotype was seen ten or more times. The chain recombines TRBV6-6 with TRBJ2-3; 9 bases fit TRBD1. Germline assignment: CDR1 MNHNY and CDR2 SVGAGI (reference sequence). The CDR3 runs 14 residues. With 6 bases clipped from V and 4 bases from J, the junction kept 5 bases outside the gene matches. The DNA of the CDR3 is TGTGCCAGCAGCCGGGACAGGGCTCCAGATACGCAGTATTTT. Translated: CASSRDRAPDTQYF.

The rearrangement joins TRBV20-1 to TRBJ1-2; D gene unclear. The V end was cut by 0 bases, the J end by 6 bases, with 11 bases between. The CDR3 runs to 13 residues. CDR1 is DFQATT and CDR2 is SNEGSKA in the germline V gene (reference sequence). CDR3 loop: CSARETPRDGYTF. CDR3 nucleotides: TGCAGTGCTAGAGAGACCCCGCGAGATGGCTACACCTTC.

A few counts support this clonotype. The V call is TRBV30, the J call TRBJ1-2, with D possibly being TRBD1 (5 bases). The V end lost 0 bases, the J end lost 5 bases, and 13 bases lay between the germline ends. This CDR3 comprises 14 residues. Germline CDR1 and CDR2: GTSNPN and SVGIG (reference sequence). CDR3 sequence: CAWSVDRGSYGYTF. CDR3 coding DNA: TGTGCCTGGAGTGTCGATAGGGGCAGTTATGGCTACACCTTC.

The CDR3 is CSARGGGTRTELGQPQHF. The CDR3, as DNA: TGCAGTGCTAGAGGGGGGGGGACCCGGACGGAGCTTGGGCAGCCCCAGCATTTT. The genes are TRBV20-1 and TRBJ1-5; maybe TRBD1 (5 bases). Per the germline V gene, CDR1 is DFQATT and CDR2 is SNEGSKA (reference sequence). Trimming removed 1 base at V and 7 bases at J, with 26 bases between. The CDR3 length is 18 residues.

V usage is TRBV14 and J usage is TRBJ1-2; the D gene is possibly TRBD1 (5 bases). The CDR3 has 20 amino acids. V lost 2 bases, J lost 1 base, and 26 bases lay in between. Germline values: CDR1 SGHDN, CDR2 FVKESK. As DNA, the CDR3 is TGTGCCAGCAGCCAACAGACTCCACGCGCCGGGACGAAATATAACTATGGCTACACCTTC. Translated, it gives CASSQQTPRAGTKYNYGYTF. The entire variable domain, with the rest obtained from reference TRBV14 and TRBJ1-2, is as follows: EAGVTQFPSHSVIEKGQTVTLRCDPISGHDNLYWYRRVMGKEIKFLLHFVKESKQDESGMPNNRFLAERTGGTYSTLKVQPAELEDSGVYFCASSQQTPRAGTKYNYGYTFGSGTRLTVV.

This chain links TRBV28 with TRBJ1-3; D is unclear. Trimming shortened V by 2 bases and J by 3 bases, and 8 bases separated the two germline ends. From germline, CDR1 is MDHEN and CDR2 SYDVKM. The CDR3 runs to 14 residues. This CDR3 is CASSLVGFGNTIYF. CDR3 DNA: TGTGCCAGCAGTTTAGTGGGCTTTGGAAACACCATATATTTT.

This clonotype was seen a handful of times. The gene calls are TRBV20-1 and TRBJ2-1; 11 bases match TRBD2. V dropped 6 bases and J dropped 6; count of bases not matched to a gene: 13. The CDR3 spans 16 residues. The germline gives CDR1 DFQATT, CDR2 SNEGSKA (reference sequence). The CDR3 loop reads CSADPPRLAGINEQFF. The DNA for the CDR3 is TGCAGTGCCGACCCCCCGCGACTAGCGGGAATCAATGAGCAGTTCTTC.

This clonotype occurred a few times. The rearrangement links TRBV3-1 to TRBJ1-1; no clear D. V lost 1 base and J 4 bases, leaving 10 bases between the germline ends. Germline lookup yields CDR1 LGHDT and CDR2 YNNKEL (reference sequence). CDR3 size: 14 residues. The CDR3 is CASSQGGYGTEAFF. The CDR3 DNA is TGTGCCAGCAGCCAAGGGGGATACGGCACTGAAGCTTTCTTT.

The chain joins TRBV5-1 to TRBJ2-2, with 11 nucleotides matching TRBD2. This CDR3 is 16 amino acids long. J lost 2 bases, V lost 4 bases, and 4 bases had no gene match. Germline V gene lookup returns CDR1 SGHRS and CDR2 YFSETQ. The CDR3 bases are TGCGCCAGCAGCCCACGACTAGCGGGAAACACCGGGGAGCTGTTTTTT. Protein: CASSPRLAGNTGELFF.

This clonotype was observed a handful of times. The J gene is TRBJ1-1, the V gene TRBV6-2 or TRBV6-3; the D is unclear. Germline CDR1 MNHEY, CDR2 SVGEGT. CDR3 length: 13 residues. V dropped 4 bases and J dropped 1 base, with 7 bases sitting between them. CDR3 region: CASSWEWNTEAFF. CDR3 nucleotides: TGTGCCAGCAGTTGGGAGTGGAACACTGAAGCTTTCTTT.

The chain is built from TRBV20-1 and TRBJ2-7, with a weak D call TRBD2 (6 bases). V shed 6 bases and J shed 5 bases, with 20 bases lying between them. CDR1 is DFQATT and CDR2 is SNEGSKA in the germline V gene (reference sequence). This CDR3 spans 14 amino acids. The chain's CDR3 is CSAVAGTFLDEQYF. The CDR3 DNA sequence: TGCAGTGCCGTCGCGGGAACGTTCCTAGACGAGCAGTACTTC.